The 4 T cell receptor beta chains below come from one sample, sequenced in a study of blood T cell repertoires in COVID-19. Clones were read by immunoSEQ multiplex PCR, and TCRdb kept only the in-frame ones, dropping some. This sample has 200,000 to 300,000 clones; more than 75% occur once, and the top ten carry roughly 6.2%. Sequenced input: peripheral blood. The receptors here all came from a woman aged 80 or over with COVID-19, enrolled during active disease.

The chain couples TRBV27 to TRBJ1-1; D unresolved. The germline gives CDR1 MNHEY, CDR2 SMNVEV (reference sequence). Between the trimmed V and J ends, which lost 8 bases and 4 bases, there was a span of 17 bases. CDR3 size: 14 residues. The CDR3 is CASYPSAGVTEAFF. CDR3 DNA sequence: TGTGCCAGCTACCCGTCGGCGGGAGTCACTGAAGCTTTCTTT.

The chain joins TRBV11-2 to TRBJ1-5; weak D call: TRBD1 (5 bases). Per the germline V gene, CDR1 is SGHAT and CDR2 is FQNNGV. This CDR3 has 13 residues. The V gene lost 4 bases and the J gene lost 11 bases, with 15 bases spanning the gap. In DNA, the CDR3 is TGTGCCAGCAGCTCCTACGGGGGGATGTCCCAGCATTTT. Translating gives CASSSYGGMSQHF.

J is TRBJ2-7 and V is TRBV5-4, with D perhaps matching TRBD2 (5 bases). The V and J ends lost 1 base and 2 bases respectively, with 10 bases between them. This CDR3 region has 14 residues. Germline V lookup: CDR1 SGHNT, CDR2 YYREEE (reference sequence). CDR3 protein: CASSLSPGAYEQYF. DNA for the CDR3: TGTGCCAGCAGCTTGTCTCCCGGGGCCTACGAGCAGTACTTC. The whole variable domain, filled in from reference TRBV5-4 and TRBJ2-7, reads ETGVTQSPTHLIKTRGQQVTLRCSSQSGHNTVSWYQQALGQGPQFIFQYYREEENGRGNFPPRFSGLQFPNYSSELNVNALELDDSALYLCASSLSPGAYEQYFGPGTRLTVT.

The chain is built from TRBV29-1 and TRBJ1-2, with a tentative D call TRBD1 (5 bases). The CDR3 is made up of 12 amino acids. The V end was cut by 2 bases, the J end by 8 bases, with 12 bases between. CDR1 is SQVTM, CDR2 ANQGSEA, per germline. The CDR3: CSVENQGRGYTF. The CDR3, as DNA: TGCAGCGTTGAAAACCAGGGCAGGGGCTACACCTTC.